This T cell receptor beta chain was sequenced in a study of T cells after yellow fever vaccination (dated by TCRdb to between 2018 and 2021). In the study overall: The SMART-Seq v4 Ultra Low Input RNA kit was used to prepare libraries from fractions with low cell numbers. To track T-cell clones before and after primary and booster YFV17D yellow fever vaccination, bulk TCR alpha and beta repertoires were sequenced longitudinally. Two healthy male donors, one aged 18 to 30 and one aged 30 to 40 years, made up the cohort. Blood samples were taken at several timepoints before and after primary and secondary immunization, and bulk PBMC replicates and cell subsets were isolated. Results the study describes overall, beyond this receptor: A small share of clonotypes was detected in both CD4 and CD8 compartments, with the overlap likely arising from convergent recombination. Computational filtering was needed because FACS-sorted repertoires could contain abundant contaminating clonotypes from the bulk population. Compared with the primary T-cell response, the secondary T-cell response was faster but weaker, reaching its peak on day 5 rather than on day 15. After the booster, most clones that had expanded after primary vaccination were detected again (around 97% of CD4 and around nine tenths of CD8), suggesting broad maintenance of memory. Only a couple of donors were included in the study, so the extent to which the findings can be generalized is limited.

Instrument on record: Illumina NovaSeq 6000. TCR cDNA was synthesized by 5'RACE template switching, through which a universal primer site and unique molecular identifiers were introduced. Priming of cDNA synthesis was performed from both the TCR alpha and TCR beta constant segments. Library amplification used two PCR steps, and the second PCR step added sample barcodes and sequencing adapters. Sequencing of libraries was performed on Illumina HiSeq 2500 (2x100 bp) or NovaSeq (2x150 bp). As for the original processing: Demultiplexing of reads and collapsing into UMI consensus sequences were performed with MIGEC, and V(D)J alignment was carried out with MiXCR. Vaccine-responding clonotypes were identified with edgeR using replicate PBMC samples, with FDR below 0.01 and a log2 fold change above 5 up to day 15 being required. Bulk clonotypes were assigned CD4 or CD8 identity according to which sequenced CD4 or CD8 repertoire held them at higher abundance. TCRdb's own reprocessing of the public reads used fastp at Q25 and MiXCR and kept productive beta chains. Rows matching on CDR3 protein sequence are summarized as one entry with the most common DNA and genes. What appears here as the V and J calls and clone size reflects TCRdb's work, not the paper's. This sample holds a few hundred thousand distinct CDR3 sequences; about 5.2% were observed only once. The ten most abundant clones make up approximately 3.5% of the sample.

What this sample's treatment or condition label stands for: live attenuated yellow fever vaccine strain. PBMCs were isolated from peripheral blood using a standard Ficoll-Paque protocol. Dynabeads CD4 and CD8 positive selection kits were used to isolate CD4 and CD8 T-cell fractions. RNA was extracted with TriZol from bulk PBMCs, CD4 and CD8 fractions, and dextramer-positive and dextramer-negative fractions. The CDR3, from cysteine to phenylalanine, totals 15 residues. Only the CDR3 part of the read is kept: 45 bases, read in frame from the first base. The trim is 0 bases for V and 0 bases for J, with a gap of 6 bases between the germline ends. For CDR1 and CDR2, the germline V gene lists SGHTA and FQGTGA. With respect to this clonotype: Its antigen is currently not known. No base quality values were provided; no much bigger clone lies one nucleotide off.

The sample consisted of CD4+ T cells sorted from PBMCs, taken on the day of the yellow fever booster vaccination. The source is a man between 18 and 35 years old who received the YFV17D yellow fever vaccine. Recombination joined TRBV7-3 with TRBJ2-1; TRBD2 might be the D gene, on 5 matching bases. The nucleotide sequence reads TGTGCCAGCAGCTTAACAGGGAGCTCCTACAATGAGCAGTTCTTC. This translates into CASSLTGSSYNEQFF.